These 23 T cell receptor beta chains share one sample of origin, sequenced in a study of blood T cell repertoires in COVID-19. Repertoires were generated with immunoSEQ multiplex PCR, while TCRdb's copy carries only in-frame clones and drops some. The table has 200,000 or so clones, over 75% seen once. The sample consisted of PBMCs or T cells enriched from blood (not recorded which). These receptor sequences come from a woman in her 30s who had been exposed to COVID-19.

This clone has just a few counts. The J gene is TRBJ1-2, the V gene TRBV6-2 or TRBV6-3; D remains unclear. Deletions cut 2 bases from V and 6 bases from J, with 16 bases between. The length of the CDR3 is 15 residues. Germline CDR1 and CDR2: MNHEY and SVGEGT. The CDR3 protein is CASSYRGQHFDGYTF. CDR3 sequence (DNA): TGTGCCAGCAGTTACCGTGGGCAGCATTTCGATGGCTACACCTTC.

The chain joins TRBV24-1 to TRBJ1-6; 7 nucleotides match TRBD1. CDR3 length equals 15 residues. The V gene's germline CDR1 is KGHDR and CDR2 SFDVKD. The V and J ends lost 1 base and 8 bases, in that order; junction bases with no gene match: 4. In nucleotides, the CDR3 is TGTGCCACCAGTGATTTTGACAGGGCACATTCACCCCTCCACTTT. Translating it yields CATSDFDRAHSPLHF.

This chain links TRBV19 with TRBJ2-2; 11 bases align to TRBD2. V lost 0 bases to trimming and J lost 6 bases; unmatched junction nucleotides: 12. The CDR3 is 19 residues long. The germline V gene encodes CDR1 LNHDA and CDR2 SQIVND (reference sequence). The CDR3 protein is CASSIESPGLAGGPGELFF. The CDR3 DNA reads as TGTGCCAGTAGTATAGAGAGCCCTGGGCTAGCGGGAGGCCCCGGGGAGCTGTTTTTT. Together with reference TRBV19 and TRBJ2-2, the CDR3 gives the full variable domain: DGGITQSPKYLFRKEGQNVTLSCEQNLNHDAMYWYRQDPGQGLRLIYYSQIVNDFQKGDIAEGYSVSREKKESFPLTVTSAQKNPTAFYLCASSIESPGLAGGPGELFFGEGSRLTVL.

The table lists this clone with a count of one. This rearrangement joins TRBV7-2 to TRBJ1-5; TRBD1 agrees at 7 bases. From germline, CDR1 is SGHTA and CDR2 FQGNSA. V shed 5 bases and J 2 bases; nucleotides not matched to a gene: 6. This CDR3 has 15 residues. CDR3 amino acids: CASSGRQGRNQPQHF. The CDR3 nucleotides read TGTGCCAGCAGCGGCAGACAGGGCCGCAATCAGCCCCAGCATTTT.

The chain couples TRBV6-1 to TRBJ2-7, with 8 bases fitting TRBD2. Germline CDR1 and CDR2: MNHNS and SASEGT. This CDR3 has 17 residues. J gave up 4 bases and V 0 bases, and 11 bases lay outside the gene matches. The CDR3 DNA reads TGTGCCAGCAGTGAAGCGCTGCACGGGACTAGGGTTTACGAGCAGTACTTC. This encodes CASSEALHGTRVYEQYF.

This chain uses TRBV6-5 with TRBJ1-6; D is possibly TRBD1 (6 bases). Deletions cut 4 bases from V and 13 bases from J, with 17 bases between. The length of the CDR3 is 14 residues. The V gene's germline CDR1 is MNHEY and CDR2 SVGAGI. The CDR3 coding sequence is TGTGCCAGCAGTTCCTCAACAGGGTTGGTTCCCCTCCACTTT. As protein: CASSSSTGLVPLHF.

V and J are TRBV20-1 and TRBJ1-5; no firm D call. The CDR3 runs 11 residues. The germline V gene has CDR1 DFQATT and CDR2 SNEGSKA (reference sequence). The V end was cut by 8 bases, the J end by 4 bases, with 9 bases between. CDR3 amino acids: CSQYGNQPQHF. The CDR3 DNA sequence: TGCAGTCAATACGGGAATCAGCCCCAGCATTTT.

The rearrangement joins TRBV18 to TRBJ1-6; D gene ambiguous. Germline V gene lookup returns CDR1 KGHSH and CDR2 LQKENI. CDR3 size: 14 residues. Trimming stripped 5 bases from V and 4 bases from J, with 9 bases between. This CDR3 is CASSSDSYNSPLHF. CDR3 nucleotides: TGTGCCAGCTCATCGGACTCGTATAATTCACCCCTCCACTTT. Full variable domain (outside the CDR3, taken from reference TRBV18 and TRBJ1-6): NAGVMQNPRHLVRRRGQEARLRCSPMKGHSHVYWYRQLPEEGLKFMVYLQKENIIDESGMPKERFSAEFPKEGPSILRIQQVVRGDSAAYFCASSSDSYNSPLHFGNGTRLTVT.

The chain couples TRBV28 to TRBJ1-5, with D perhaps matching TRBD1 (5 bases). Deletions cut 3 bases from V and 0 bases from J, with 12 bases between. From germline, CDR1 is MDHEN and CDR2 SYDVKM. CDR3 length: 16 amino acids. CDR3 residues: CASSFGRGYSNQPQHF. CDR3 coding DNA: TGTGCCAGCAGTTTTGGTAGGGGTTATAGCAATCAGCCCCAGCATTTT.

The chain couples TRBV2 to TRBJ1-3, with 8 positions matching TRBD1. This CDR3 contains 17 residues. CDR1 is SNHLY, CDR2 FYNNEI, per germline. Trimming at V came to 5 bases and at J to 0 bases, leaving 9 bases not matched to a gene. CDR3 sequence: CASSFRTGSSSGNTIYF. The CDR3 bases are TGTGCCAGCAGTTTCCGGACAGGGTCCAGCTCTGGAAACACCATATATTTT.

The chain has TRBV2 and TRBJ1-1; 7 positions match TRBD1. CDR1 and CDR2 (germline): SNHLY, FYNNEI. V was pared by 10 bases and J by 10 bases, with 21 bases of the junction left unmatched. This CDR3 region has 15 residues. The CDR3 bases are TGTGCCACCTCCGATCGGACAGGTTTGGCGTTGAGAGCTTTCTTT. It yields the protein CATSDRTGLALRAFF.

The rearrangement links TRBV9 to TRBJ1-5; no reliable D call. The ends were cut back, 0 bases at V and 3 bases at J, with 7 bases in the middle. CDR3 length: 14 amino acids. From germline, CDR1 is SGDLS and CDR2 YYNGEE. The CDR3 sequence is CASSVGVNNQPQHF. As DNA, the CDR3 is TGTGCCAGCAGCGTAGGCGTCAACAATCAGCCCCAGCATTTT.

J is TRBJ2-1 and V is TRBV5-1, with 13 bases matching TRBD2. The V gene end was trimmed by 1 base and the J gene end by 7 bases; junction bases not matched to a gene: 2. Per the germline V gene, CDR1 is SGHRS and CDR2 is YFSETQ. The CDR3 is 15 residues long. The CDR3 spells CASSLTSGRGNEQFF. The CDR3 nucleotides are TGCGCCAGCAGCTTGACTAGCGGGAGGGGTAATGAGCAGTTCTTC.

This clone occurred a few times. This rearrangement joins TRBV30 to TRBJ1-1; possibly TRBD1 for D (5 bases). The CDR3 is 13 residues long. Trimming cost V 4 bases and J 2 bases, with 11 bases left between them. The germline CDR1 and CDR2 sequences are GTSNPN and SVGIG (reference sequence). CDR3 sequence reads: CAWTQDRNTEAFF. CDR3 nucleotide sequence: TGTGCCTGGACCCAAGACAGAAACACTGAAGCTTTCTTT.

This chain connects TRBV6-5 to TRBJ2-5; a weak D match, TRBD2 (6 bases). Germline V CDR1 and CDR2: MNHEY, SVGAGI. This CDR3 contains 14 residues. Trimming left V 2 bases short and J 0 bases short, with 7 bases between. The CDR3 sequence: CASSYGGNQETQYF. CDR3 sequence (DNA): TGTGCCAGCAGTTACGGGGGGAACCAAGAGACCCAGTACTTC.

The V gene is TRBV5-1, the J gene TRBJ2-7; TRBD2 might be the D (6 bases). V was clipped by 1 base and J by 5 bases, with 10 bases between them. The CDR3 contains 13 residues. The germline V gene has CDR1 SGHRS and CDR2 YFSETQ. This CDR3 reads CASSLTSWNEQYF. In nucleotides, the CDR3 is TGCGCCAGCAGCTTGACTAGCTGGAACGAGCAGTACTTC.

The rearrangement links TRBV5-1 to TRBJ1-2, with 7 bases that match TRBD1. The ends lost 3 bases at V and 7 bases at J; junction bases unmatched: 12. Germline values: CDR1 SGHRS, CDR2 YFSETQ. This CDR3 has 15 residues. CDR3 bases: TGCGCCAGCAGCTCGGACAGGCCTAGGGGTAGTGGCTACACCTTC. This codes for CASSSDRPRGSGYTF.

This sequence joins TRBV7-9 and TRBJ1-6; 7 bases fit TRBD1. Germline-derived CDR1 and CDR2 are SEHNR and FQNEAQ (reference sequence). Losses at the gene ends were 8 bases for V and 6 bases for J; bases not matched to a gene: 4. This CDR3 comprises 13 residues. CDR3 region: CASDRVGNSPLHF. Here the CDR3 DNA reads TGTGCCAGCGACAGGGTGGGTAATTCACCCCTCCACTTT. Supplemented by reference TRBV7-9 and TRBJ1-6, the full variable domain reads DTGVSQNPRHKITKRGQNVTFRCDPISEHNRLYWYRQTLGQGPEFLTYFQNEAQLEKSRLLSDRFSAERPKGSFSTLEIQRTEQGDSAMYLCASDRVGNSPLHFGNGTRLTVT.

The chain is built from TRBV10-2 and TRBJ2-3; TRBD2 might be the D (6 bases). CDR1 and CDR2 (germline): WSHSY, SAAADI. The CDR3 is 14 residues long. The V gene lost 5 bases and the J gene lost 2 bases, with 11 bases spanning the gap. CDR3 sequence (DNA): TGCGCCAGCAGTCCCGGGACTCTCACAGATACGCAGTATTTT. Protein: CASSPGTLTDTQYF.

The V gene is TRBV30, the J gene TRBJ2-1; 7 nucleotides align to TRBD2. This CDR3 contains 11 residues. Germline CDR1 and CDR2: GTSNPN and SVGIG (reference sequence). The V and J ends lost 5 bases and 14 bases, in that order; junction bases with no gene match: 9. CDR3 loop: CAWDVGGIEFF. CDR3 coding DNA: TGTGCCTGGGACGTGGGAGGGATCGAGTTCTTC.

V usage is TRBV19 and J usage is TRBJ2-1, with 14 bases lining up with TRBD2. The CDR3 loop spans 18 amino acids. The germline gives CDR1 LNHDA, CDR2 SQIVND (reference sequence). V was pared by 2 bases and J by 2 bases, with 5 bases of the junction left unmatched. CDR3 bases: TGTGCCAGTAGTATACCCCAGGGACTAGCGGGAGCCTACAATGAGCAGTTCTTC. Its translation is CASSIPQGLAGAYNEQFF.

This chain connects TRBV2 to TRBJ1-5, with 11 nucleotides matching TRBD1. The CDR3 is made up of 15 amino acids. After removal of 6 bases from V and 4 bases from J, the junction contained 5 bases not matched to a gene. Looked up from germline, CDR1 is SNHLY and CDR2 is FYNNEI. The CDR3 region has the DNA TGTGCCAGCAGCCTGGGACAGGGGGTTAATCAGCCCCAGCATTTT. Translating it yields CASSLGQGVNQPQHF. Complete variable domain (other parts from reference TRBV2 and TRBJ1-5): EPEVTQTPSHQVTQMGQEVILRCVPISNHLYFYWYRQILGQKVEFLVSFYNNEISEKSEIFDDQFSVERPDGSNFTLKIRSTKLEDSAMYFCASSLGQGVNQPQHFGDGTRLSIL.

This sequence joins TRBV4-1 and TRBJ2-7; TRBD2 matches 13 bases. This CDR3 region has 16 residues. The germline V gene encodes CDR1 MGHRA and CDR2 YSYEKL. Trimming at V came to 1 base and at J to 8 bases, leaving 8 bases not matched to a gene. DNA of the CDR3: TGCGCCAGCAGCCAAGTTAGTGGACTAGCGGGAGATAAGCAGTACTTC. Protein sequence: CASSQVSGLAGDKQYF.